The 15 T cell receptor beta chains below come from one sample, sequenced in a study of shared clonotypes between healthy human individuals. This table comes from immunoSEQ multiplex PCR, and its TCRdb copy is limited to in-frame clones, with some not included. The sample lists about 980,000 clones; around 80% were seen once. Sequencing used memory CD4+ T cells sorted from blood. As for subset: CD45RA-negative fraction. The receptor set was obtained from a man younger than 35 in good health.

This chain connects TRBV10-2 to TRBJ1-2; weak D call: TRBD1 (5 bases). Germline CDR1 is WSHSY and CDR2 is SAAADI. This CDR3 spans 13 amino acids. The ends were cut back, 5 bases at V and 8 bases at J, with 15 bases in the middle. The CDR3: CASSQQVIRGYTF. The CDR3 DNA is TGCGCCAGCAGTCAACAGGTCATTAGAGGCTACACCTTC.

The chain has TRBV27 and TRBJ2-3; D tentatively reads TRBD1 or TRBD2 (5 bases each). V was clipped by 5 bases and J by 5 bases, with 17 bases between them. The length of the CDR3 is 15 residues. Germline CDR1 and CDR2: MNHEY and SMNVEV (reference sequence). The CDR3 DNA reads as TGTGCCAGCAGTACCGCAGGGTTTGGGGGAGATACGCAGTATTTT. It specifies CASSTAGFGGDTQYF.

This clone was observed many times. The chain recombines TRBV14 with TRBJ2-7, with 7 bases fitting TRBD1. Per germline, CDR1 SGHDN and CDR2 FVKESK. There are 12 residues in the CDR3. Trimming took 2 bases from V and 11 from J; bases not matched to a gene: 6. CDR3 loop: CASSQSGTDKYF. CDR3 nucleotide sequence: TGTGCCAGCAGCCAATCCGGGACAGACAAGTACTTC.

This clone turned up a few times. The junction and the germline gene differ at one end; a read error may be behind it. The chain has TRBV6-1 and TRBJ2-7, with 11 positions matching TRBD2. The germline CDR1 and CDR2 sequences are MNHNS and SASEGT. The CDR3 is 13 amino acids. This CDR3 is CASSEELLAGASF. As DNA, the CDR3 is TGTGCCAGCAGTGAAGAACTACTAGCGGGGGCCTCCTTC.

The chain employs TRBV5-1 and TRBJ1-4; TRBD1 matches 10 bases. The germline gives CDR1 SGHRS, CDR2 YFSETQ. The J segment lost 0 bases and the V segment lost 4 bases, leaving 3 bases of the junction unmatched. This CDR3 spans 16 amino acids. The CDR3: CASSPGTGATNEKLFF. The CDR3 bases are TGCGCCAGCAGCCCGGGGACAGGGGCAACTAATGAAAAACTGTTTTTT.

The rearrangement links TRBV7-9 to TRBJ1-1; D may be TRBD1 (5 bases). Per the germline V gene, CDR1 is SEHNR and CDR2 is FQNEAQ (reference sequence). The CDR3 covers 12 residues. The ends were cut back, 5 bases at V and 11 bases at J, with 15 bases in the middle. The CDR3 protein is CASSTGGGIAFF. CDR3 sequence (DNA): TGTGCCAGCAGCACCGGGGGGGGAATCGCTTTCTTT.

Comment on this clone: An end of the junction does not agree with germline; a read error may underlie this. The rearrangement uses TRBV7-7 and TRBJ2-1; 11 bases line up with TRBD2. The CDR3 contains 14 residues. Germline V gives CDR1 SSHAT, CDR2 FNYEAQ (reference sequence). The CDR3 region has the DNA TGTGCTAGCAGCACAGGACTAGCGGGCAATGAGCAGTTCTTC. It specifies CASSTGLAGNEQFF.

This chain joins TRBV6-5 and TRBJ2-3, with D unresolved. The CDR3 is 16 amino acids. Germline assignment: CDR1 MNHEY and CDR2 SVGAGI. Trimming removed 4 bases at V and 1 base at J, with 15 bases between. The CDR3: CASSSPLRHGTDTQYF. In DNA, the CDR3 is TGTGCCAGCAGTTCCCCCCTCCGCCATGGCACAGATACGCAGTATTTT.

This clone appeared once. The chain links TRBV5-4 to TRBJ1-5; a possible D gene is TRBD1 (5 bases). There are 16 residues in the CDR3. V was trimmed by 3 bases and J by 1 base, leaving 14 bases between them. Looked up from germline, CDR1 is SGHNT and CDR2 is YYREEE (reference sequence). DNA for the CDR3: TGTGCCAGCAGCTACCGAGGGACTGAAAGCAATCAGCCCCAGCATTTT. Its translation is CASSYRGTESNQPQHF. Full variable domain (outside the CDR3, taken from reference TRBV5-4 and TRBJ1-5): ETGVTQSPTHLIKTRGQQVTLRCSSQSGHNTVSWYQQALGQGPQFIFQYYREEENGRGNFPPRFSGLQFPNYSSELNVNALELDDSALYLCASSYRGTESNQPQHFGDGTRLSIL.

The rearrangement links TRBV18 to TRBJ1-2; D unresolved. Per the germline V gene, CDR1 is KGHSH and CDR2 is LQKENI. The V gene lost 1 base and the J gene lost 7 bases, with 7 bases spanning the gap. The CDR3 is 12 residues long. CDR3 bases: TGTGCCAGCTCACCACTAGGAGGTGGCTACACCTTC. Translated, it gives CASSPLGGGYTF. Full variable domain (rest looked up from reference TRBV18 and TRBJ1-2): NAGVMQNPRHLVRRRGQEARLRCSPMKGHSHVYWYRQLPEEGLKFMVYLQKENIIDESGMPKERFSAEFPKEGPSILRIQQVVRGDSAAYFCASSPLGGGYTFGSGTRLTVV.

The rearrangement uses TRBV6-6 and TRBJ1-1; possibly TRBD1 for D (6 bases). CDR1 is MNHNY and CDR2 is SVGAGI in the germline V gene (reference sequence). V gave up 7 bases and J gave up 7 bases, with 19 bases separating them. The CDR3 loop spans 14 amino acids. CDR3 sequence: CASKVRQADNEAFF. CDR3 nucleotide sequence: TGTGCCAGCAAAGTAAGACAGGCTGACAATGAAGCTTTCTTT.

This clone turned up a few times. The CDR3 reads CAISSTGTTGNYGYTF. The CDR3 DNA reads TGTGCCATCAGTTCTACTGGGACGACAGGAAACTATGGCTACACCTTC. The rearrangement uses TRBV10-3 and TRBJ1-2; D possibly corresponds to TRBD1 (6 bases). Germline V gene sequence: CDR1 ENHRY, CDR2 SYGVKD. Trimming stripped 5 bases from V and 2 bases from J, with 18 bases between. The CDR3 length is 16 residues.

The chain links TRBV5-1 to TRBJ2-7, with D perhaps matching TRBD1 (5 bases). Trimming left V 0 bases short and J 2 bases short, with 15 bases between. This CDR3 contains 16 residues. CDR1 SGHRS and CDR2 YFSETQ come from the germline V gene. The CDR3 protein is CASSLDPSGATYEQYF. CDR3 nucleotide sequence: TGCGCCAGCAGCTTGGATCCGAGTGGGGCGACCTACGAGCAGTACTTC.

The chain couples TRBV6-5 to TRBJ2-7; D perhaps matches TRBD1 (5 bases). The CDR3 consists of 15 residues. Trimming shortened V by 1 base and J by 5 bases, and 15 bases separated the two germline ends. Germline CDR1 and CDR2: MNHEY and SVGAGI. The CDR3 loop is CASSYLRTNFDEQYF. The CDR3 bases are TGTGCCAGCAGTTACTTACGGACAAACTTCGACGAGCAGTACTTC.

The rearrangement uses TRBV7-8 and TRBJ1-6, with D perhaps matching TRBD1 (6 bases). This CDR3 is 17 amino acids long. Germline values: CDR1 SGHVS, CDR2 FQNEAQ. Trimming shortened V by 0 bases and J by 3 bases, and 12 bases separated the two germline ends. The CDR3 spells CASSLAQDRLYNSPLHF. DNA for the CDR3: TGTGCCAGCAGCTTAGCTCAGGACAGACTCTATAATTCACCCCTCCACTTT.